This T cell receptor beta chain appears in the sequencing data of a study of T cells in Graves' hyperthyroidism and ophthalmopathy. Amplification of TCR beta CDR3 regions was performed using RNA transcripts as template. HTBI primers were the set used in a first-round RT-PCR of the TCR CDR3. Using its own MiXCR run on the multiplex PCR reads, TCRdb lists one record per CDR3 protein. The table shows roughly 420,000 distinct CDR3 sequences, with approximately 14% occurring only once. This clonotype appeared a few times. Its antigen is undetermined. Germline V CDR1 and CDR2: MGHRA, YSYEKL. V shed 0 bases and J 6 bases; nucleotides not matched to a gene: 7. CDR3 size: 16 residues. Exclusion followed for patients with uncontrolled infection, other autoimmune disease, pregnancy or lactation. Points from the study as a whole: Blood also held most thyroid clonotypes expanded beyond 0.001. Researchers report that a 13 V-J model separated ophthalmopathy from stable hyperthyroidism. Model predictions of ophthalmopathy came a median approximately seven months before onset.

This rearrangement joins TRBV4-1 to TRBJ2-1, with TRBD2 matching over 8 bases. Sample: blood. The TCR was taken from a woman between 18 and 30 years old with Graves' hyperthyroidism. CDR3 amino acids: CASSQDNGGAINEQFF. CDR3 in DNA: TGCGCCAGCAGCCAAGACAACGGGGGGGCCATCAATGAGCAGTTCTTC.